This is a list of T cell receptor beta chains from one sample in a study of T cell responses to AZD1222 COVID-19 vaccine. TCRdb's copy holds only in-frame clones and misses some; the assay was immunoSEQ multiplex PCR. Altogether 70,000 or so clones are present, around four fifths being singletons, with the ten largest covering approximately 23%. The sample consisted of peripheral blood, taken 28 days after the second AZD1222 dose. These TCRs come from an adult who received the AZD1222 COVID-19 vaccine. The CDR3 runs from the conserved cysteine through the conserved F or W. A D gene is named only where the DNA matches it firmly. Not every row has a clone size; where given, it reads once, few, many or a size class.

V,D,J,size,DNA,CDR3
TRBV12-5,TRBD2,TRBJ2-1,.,TGTGCTAGTGGTTTGGCCAGGACTAGCGGGGGGACTATCTCCTACAATGAGCAGTTCTTC,CASGLARTSGGTISYNEQFF
TRBV5-4,.,TRBJ2-7,.,TGTGCCAGCAGCTTGAGGGGCTACGAGCAGTACTTC,CASSLRGYEQYF
TRBV9,.,TRBJ2-5,few,TGTGCCAGCAGCGTAGTGGGGGCCGGAGAGACCCAGTACTTC,CASSVVGAGETQYF
TRBV20-1,TRBD1,TRBJ1-4,.,TGCAGTGCTAGTCCGGGACAGGTGAATGAAAAACTGTTTTTT,CSASPGQVNEKLFF
TRBV6-6,.,TRBJ2-3,once,TGTGCCAGCAGCCGCGGGGCAGCCTACACAGATACGCAGTATTTT,CASSRGAAYTDTQYF
TRBV13,.,TRBJ1-4,.,TGTGCCAGCAGCTTACTCGGGGAAAAACTGTTTTTT,CASSLLGEKLFF
TRBV30,.,TRBJ1-1,once,TGTGCCTGGAAGGGGGGGAGTCGCACTGAAGCTTTCTTT,CAWKGGSRTEAFF
TRBV18,TRBD2,TRBJ2-2,.,TGTGCCAGCTCACCTTCTGTGCGCGGGGGGAACACCGGGGAGCTGTTTTTT,CASSPSVRGGNTGELFF
TRBV3-1/TRBV3-2,.,TRBJ1-1,.,TGTGCCAGCAGCCAATCGACGGCCGGCGGGGGGACTGAAGCTTTCTTT,CASSQSTAGGGTEAFF
TRBV6-4,.,TRBJ2-3,.,TGTGCCAGCAGTGAGAGTGGCGCATCTACGCAGTATTTT,CASSESGASTQYF
TRBV25-1,TRBD1,TRBJ1-2,.,TGTGCCAGCAGGGGACAGTCGCGCTATGGCTACACCTTC,CASRGQSRYGYTF
TRBV5-4,TRBD1,TRBJ2-5,.,TGTGCCAGCAGCACTCAGGGGGCCGTGGAGACCCAGTACTTC,CASSTQGAVETQYF
TRBV12-3/TRBV12-4,.,TRBJ1-5,.,TGTGCCAGCAGACGGGATGGTCAGCCCCAGCATTTT,CASRRDGQPQHF
TRBV18,.,TRBJ1-5,once,TGTGCCAGCTCACTAGACATGAAATCGACTCAGCCCCAGCATTTT,CASSLDMKSTQPQHF
TRBV5-1,.,TRBJ2-5,.,TGCGCCAGCAGCTTGGACCCTCAAGGGGAAGAGACCCAGTACTTC,CASSLDPQGEETQYF
TRBV5-4,.,TRBJ1-1,.,TGTGCCAGCAGCTTGGACGCAGGATCCACTGAAGCTTTCTTT,CASSLDAGSTEAFF
TRBV6-1,.,TRBJ1-3,.,TGTGCCAGCAGTGACCCAACTGGAAACACCATATATTTT,CASSDPTGNTIYF
TRBV5-6,.,TRBJ1-2,.,TGTGCCAGCAGCGCGAAGGGTGGCTACACCTTC,CASSAKGGYTF
TRBV19,.,TRBJ1-5,.,TGTGCCAGTAGTGCGGACAGTAATAGTTATCAGCCCCAGCATTTT,CASSADSNSYQPQHF
TRBV7-9,TRBD2,TRBJ2-1,.,TGTGCCAGCAGCTTCAAAGCGGGGACTTTCTACAATGAGCAGTTCTTC,CASSFKAGTFYNEQFF
TRBV5-4,TRBD2,TRBJ2-3,.,TGTGCCAGCAGCTTGGCCAGTTCGAGCGGGGTGGATACGCAGTATTTT,CASSLASSSGVDTQYF
TRBV5-1,.,TRBJ1-1,few,TGCGCCAGCAGGACTACAGGGACCCCGAACGGGAAAGCTTTCTTT,CASRTTGTPNGKAFF
TRBV11-3,.,TRBJ2-1,.,TGTGCCAGCAGCCCCCCCCCAGGGGGGGTTTACAATGAGCAGTTCTTC,CASSPPPGGVYNEQFF
TRBV6-5,.,TRBJ2-3,.,TGTGCCAGCCCAGGGTTAGATACGCAGTATTTT,CASPGLDTQYF
TRBV19,TRBD2,TRBJ2-3,few,TGTGCCAGTAGCGGACTAGCGGGACTCAGCACAGATACGCAGTATTTT,CASSGLAGLSTDTQYF
TRBV15,TRBD1,TRBJ2-7,.,TGTGCCACCAGCAGAGATGGGACAGGGGGCCACGAGCAGTACTTC,CATSRDGTGGHEQYF
TRBV29-1,.,TRBJ2-3,.,TGCAGCGTATTGGGGGGGGCTTCAGATACGCAGTATTTT,CSVLGGASDTQYF
TRBV5-4,TRBD1,TRBJ2-1,.,TGTGCCAGCAGCTCAAGTCCTTCCTGGACAGGGAAGGATGAGCAGTTCTTC,CASSSSPSWTGKDEQFF
TRBV6-6,TRBD1,TRBJ1-1,.,TGTGCCAGCAGTGGACAGGGGCGGAACACTGAAGCTTTCTTT,CASSGQGRNTEAFF
TRBV10-3,TRBD2,TRBJ2-5,.,TGTGCCATCAGTCGGGGCCTAGCGGGAGAGACCCAGTACTTC,CAISRGLAGETQYF
TRBV10-1,.,TRBJ1-1,.,TGCGCCAGCAGCCGGGACGGTGGCACTGAAGCTTTCTTT,CASSRDGGTEAFF
TRBV5-6,.,TRBJ2-6,.,TGTGCCAGCAGCTTACGGGGGGCCAACGTCCTGACTTTC,CASSLRGANVLTF
TRBV11-1,.,TRBJ2-3,.,TGTGCCAGCAGCTTCCTCGGCACAGATACGCAGTATTTT,CASSFLGTDTQYF
TRBV29-1,.,TRBJ2-7,.,TGCAGCGTTAAGGACAGCTATGAATACGAGCAGTACTTC,CSVKDSYEYEQYF
TRBV5-1,TRBD1,TRBJ2-3,.,TGCGCCAGCAGCGCAGGGGGCGCGGGCACAGATACGCAGTATTTT,CASSAGGAGTDTQYF
TRBV20-1,.,TRBJ1-2,.,TGCAGTGCTAAGGGTATGAATGGCTACACCTTC,CSAKGMNGYTF
TRBV7-8,.,TRBJ2-2,.,TGTGCCAGCAGCTTAGAATGGGACTCCAACACCGGGGAGCTGTTTTTT,CASSLEWDSNTGELFF
TRBV27,.,TRBJ2-6,.,TGTGCCAGCAGTTTATGGAGGGGCTCTGGGGCCAACGTCCTGACTTTC,CASSLWRGSGANVLTF
TRBV11-2,.,TRBJ1-6,.,TGTGCCAGCAGCTTAGAGCCAGGGTCGGATTCACCCCTCCACTTT,CASSLEPGSDSPLHF
TRBV19,TRBD1,TRBJ1-1,.,TGTGCCAGTAGTACGACAGGGGGTTCCGCTGAAGCTTTCTTT,CASSTTGGSAEAFF
TRBV29-1,.,TRBJ1-1,.,TGCAGCTCCGGACTCATGAACACTGAAGCTTTCTTT,CSSGLMNTEAFF
TRBV15,.,TRBJ2-7,.,TGTGCCACCAGCAGAGAAGGAAACTCCTACGAGCAGTACTTC,CATSREGNSYEQYF
TRBV4-2,TRBD1,TRBJ2-2,.,TGTGCCAGCAGCCAAGATTGGGACAGGAGGATCACCGGGGAGCTGTTTTTT,CASSQDWDRRITGELFF
TRBV7-8,.,TRBJ1-2,.,TGTGCCAGCAGCTTAGATGGTAACTATGGCTACACCTTC,CASSLDGNYGYTF
TRBV18,TRBD1,TRBJ1-1,.,TGTGCCAGCTCACCCCGGACAGGGAGGGAAATGAACACTGAAGCTTTCTTT,CASSPRTGREMNTEAFF
TRBV6-1,TRBD2,TRBJ2-1,.,TGTGCCAGCAGTGAAATATTAGGGCCTAGCGGGAGCTCCTACAATGAGCAGTTCTTC,CASSEILGPSGSSYNEQFF
TRBV28,TRBD1,TRBJ1-5,.,TGTGCCAGCAGTTTAAGGACGGGACAGGGGAATCAGCCCCAGCATTTT,CASSLRTGQGNQPQHF
TRBV3-1/TRBV3-2,TRBD1,TRBJ2-6,.,TGTGCCAGCAGCCGCAGGGACAGGGAGCCCTCCGGGGCCAACGTCCTGACTTTC,CASSRRDREPSGANVLTF
TRBV14,.,TRBJ1-1,.,TGTGCCAGCAGCCCCACCTGGTGGGGGGGGATCACTGAAGCTTTCTTT,CASSPTWWGGITEAFF
TRBV30,.,TRBJ1-1,once,TGTGCCTGGAGGGGGCGGAAGGATGAAGCTTTCTTT,CAWRGRKDEAFF
TRBV2,.,TRBJ1-2,.,TGTGCCAGCAGTGCCGACGGTAACTATGGCTACACCTTC,CASSADGNYGYTF
TRBV15,.,TRBJ2-1,.,TGTGCCACCATCAACCGGCGGGACCCAGCGAGCAATGAGCAGTTCTTC,CATINRRDPASNEQFF
TRBV7-2,.,TRBJ1-5,once,TGTGCCAGCAGCTTTGACGGTAGCAATCAGCCCCAGCATTTT,CASSFDGSNQPQHF
TRBV7-9,.,TRBJ2-3,.,TGTGCCAGCAGCTTGGAAGGGGGGCAAGGAGATACGCAGTATTTT,CASSLEGGQGDTQYF
TRBV2,TRBD2,TRBJ2-3,.,TGTGCCAGCAGCAAGCGGGGGGGACCCGGAACTCCACGCGGGGACTCTTTCGGGTATTTT,CASSKRGGPGTPRGDSFGYF
TRBV2,.,TRBJ1-2,.,TGTGCCACCACCGAAGGGGCTTGGGGGGGCATAAACTATGGCTACACCTTC,CATTEGAWGGINYGYTF
TRBV7-3,TRBD1,TRBJ1-2,.,TGTGCCAGCAGCTTATCCAGAAGTCCGGACAGGGATGGGATCTATGGCTACACCTTC,CASSLSRSPDRDGIYGYTF
TRBV7-2,.,TRBJ1-5,.,TGTGCCAGCACCTTACAGAATAGCAATCAGCCCCAGCATTTT,CASTLQNSNQPQHF
TRBV6-5,TRBD1,TRBJ1-6,.,TGTGCCAGCAGCTATGGACAGGGAAATTCACCCCTCCACTTT,CASSYGQGNSPLHF